This TCR beta chain was observed in a study of yellow fever vaccine responses in identical twins. Per the germline V gene, CDR1 is DFQATT and CDR2 is SNEGSKA (reference sequence). CDR3 length: 14 amino acids. V was clipped by 2 bases and J by 5 bases; unmatched bases: 8. TCRdb itself ran the RT-PCR reads through MiXCR, one entry per CDR3 protein. The sample comprises thousands of distinct CDR3 sequences, 86% of which are singletons, and under 3% rests with the top ten. The sample consisted of T cells from blood (PBMCs), unsorted or a sorted subset (not recorded which), taken before or after yellow fever vaccination (not recorded which). The clonotype comes from a woman aged 18-29 years who received the yellow fever vaccine. J is TRBJ1-2 and V is TRBV20-1; the match to TRBD1 covers 7 bases. CDR3 bases: TGCAGTGCTAGAAAGGGGGGGACAGCTTATGGCTACACCTTC. Amino acid sequence: CSARKGGTAYGYTF.